Following are 24 T cell receptor beta chains from one sample sequenced in a study of cytomegalovirus exposure and HLA in healthy donors. Amplification used 60 Vbeta primers and 13 Jbeta primers. The method was immunoSEQ multiplex PCR; TCRdb's version includes in-frame clones alone and lacks a portion of them. The sample shows just over 150,000 clones, roughly four fifths of them seen only once. Sample: PBMCs. Receptors originate from a woman aged 35 to 49 in good health and CMV-seronegative.

The V and J genes are TRBV15 and TRBJ1-5; 8 bases agree with TRBD1. Germline trimming cut 2 bases from V and 2 bases from J; bases unmatched to any gene: 8. Germline-derived CDR1 and CDR2 are LNHNV and YYDKDF (reference sequence). The CDR3 is 17 amino acids. CDR3: CATSRPLGTGGNQPQHF. The CDR3 DNA reads as TGTGCCACCAGCAGACCACTGGGGACAGGAGGCAATCAGCCCCAGCATTTT.

This clone was observed once. The genes are TRBV18 and TRBJ1-4; a weak D match, TRBD1 (5 bases). The CDR3 sequence is 16 residues long. Germline lookup yields CDR1 KGHSH and CDR2 LQKENI. The V gene lost 2 bases and the J gene lost 0 bases, with 10 bases spanning the gap. In nucleotides, the CDR3 is TGTGCCAGCTCACCAAGGCGGGGGGCAACTAATGAAAAACTGTTTTTT. Its protein product is CASSPRRGATNEKLFF. Full variable domain (missing parts from reference TRBV18 and TRBJ1-4): NAGVMQNPRHLVRRRGQEARLRCSPMKGHSHVYWYRQLPEEGLKFMVYLQKENIIDESGMPKERFSAEFPKEGPSILRIQQVVRGDSAAYFCASSPRRGATNEKLFFGSGTQLSVL.

The chain is built from TRBV6-5 and TRBJ2-5; D not certain. V was pared by 0 bases and J by 1 base, with 9 bases between. CDR3 length equals 15 residues. Per germline, CDR1 MNHEY and CDR2 SVGAGI. Here the CDR3 DNA reads TGTGCCAGCAGTTACTCGATACTCTCCCAAGAGACCCAGTACTTC. It codes for CASSYSILSQETQYF.

The V gene is TRBV6-5, the J gene TRBJ2-3; a weak D match, TRBD1 (6 bases). In germline, CDR1 is MNHEY, CDR2 SVGAGI. V shed 5 bases and J shed 11 bases, with 11 bases lying between them. This CDR3 contains 11 residues. The CDR3 DNA is TGTGCCAGCAGTCTACAGGGACGGCAGTATTTT. Translation gives CASSLQGRQYF.

This chain connects TRBV18 to TRBJ2-5; the D gene is possibly TRBD2 (6 bases). This CDR3 contains 13 residues. Germline CDR1 KGHSH, CDR2 LQKENI. Trimming stripped 4 bases from V and 3 bases from J, with 9 bases between. The DNA for the CDR3 is TGTGCCAGCTCACTACTAGCCGAAGAGACCCAGTACTTC. This sequence encodes CASSLLAEETQYF.

This chain uses TRBV7-2 with TRBJ2-1; 7 bases are shared with TRBD2. J was trimmed by 7 bases and V by 1 base; bases with no gene match: 10. Germline V gives CDR1 SGHTA, CDR2 FQGNSA. The CDR3 length is 16 residues. CDR3 protein: CASSLGGGPLRNEQFF. DNA for the CDR3: TGTGCCAGCAGCTTAGGGGGGGGACCGTTGCGGAATGAGCAGTTCTTC.

The chain carries TRBV5-1 and TRBJ1-6; D remains ambiguous. The germline gives CDR1 SGHRS, CDR2 YFSETQ. This CDR3 comprises 14 residues. Trimming took off 2 bases at V and 6 bases at J, with 9 bases between the two ends. CDR3 nucleotides: TGCGCCAGCAGCTTTGACATGGGTAATTCACCCCTCCACTTT. Translation gives CASSFDMGNSPLHF. Drawing the rest from reference TRBV5-1 and TRBJ1-6, the complete variable domain is KAGVTQTPRYLIKTRGQQVTLSCSPISGHRSVSWYQQTPGQGLQFLFEYFSETQRNKGNFPGRFSGRQFSNSRSEMNVSTLELGDSALYLCASSFDMGNSPLHFGNGTRLTVT.

The genes are TRBV7-8 and TRBJ2-7, with TRBD2 identical over 8 bases. The germline V gene has CDR1 SGHVS and CDR2 FQNEAQ. V was clipped by 6 bases and J by 2 bases; unmatched bases: 12. The CDR3 runs 16 residues. CDR3 in DNA: TGTGCCAGCAGGGGGGGTAGGCGGGGGGTGACCTACGAGCAGTACTTC. Its protein is CASRGGRRGVTYEQYF.

This chain links TRBV5-4 with TRBJ2-7; 7 positions agree with TRBD2. Germline V gene lookup returns CDR1 SGHNT and CDR2 YYREEE (reference sequence). Germline trimming cut 4 bases from V and 1 base from J; bases unmatched to any gene: 11. This CDR3 contains 16 residues. Written as DNA, the CDR3 is TGTGCCAGCAGCAGACTAGCTGGGACGGGATCCTACGAGCAGTACTTC. It codes for CASSRLAGTGSYEQYF.

The rearrangement links TRBV7-2 to TRBJ1-6, with 10 bases fitting TRBD1. From germline, CDR1 is SGHTA and CDR2 FQGNSA. CDR3 length equals 16 residues. Trimming cost V 4 bases and J 14 bases; bases outside gene matches: 14. In DNA form, the CDR3 reads TGTGCCAGCAGCTGGAGCGGGACAGGGGCGACTAGTTCCCTCCACTTT. Encoded protein: CASSWSGTGATSSLHF.

The rearrangement links TRBV6-5 to TRBJ1-5; 9 bases fit TRBD1. J gave up 7 bases and V 8 bases, and 12 bases lay outside the gene matches. The CDR3 covers 15 residues. Per the germline V gene, CDR1 is MNHEY and CDR2 is SVGAGI. CDR3: CASEKDRGGRQPQHF. The CDR3 DNA sequence: TGTGCCAGCGAAAAGGACAGGGGCGGGAGGCAGCCCCAGCATTTT.

This clone was seen more than once but under ten times. The chain has TRBV6-5 and TRBJ1-1, with D unresolved. V lost 5 bases, J lost 5 bases, and 12 bases lay in between. The CDR3 length is 13 residues. Germline V gene data show CDR1 as MNHEY and CDR2 as SVGAGI. CDR3: CASSEVRGTEAFF. The CDR3 DNA sequence: TGTGCCAGCAGTGAAGTCCGGGGAACTGAAGCTTTCTTT.

With regard to this clone: One end of the junction is discordant with germline, which a read error may explain. The chain combines TRBV29-1 with TRBJ2-7, with TRBD1 matching 9 bases. From germline, CDR1 is SQVTM and CDR2 ANQGSEA. CDR3 length: 13 residues. The CDR3 bases are TGCAGCGTTGAAGATGGGAGGGACAGGGCCATCCACTTC. The encoded protein is CSVEDGRDRAIHF.

V usage is TRBV7-3 and J usage is TRBJ2-1; D may be TRBD1 (6 bases). Per germline, CDR1 SGHTA and CDR2 FQGTGA. This CDR3 has 15 residues. Trimming pared 5 bases from V and 5 bases from J, leaving 16 bases between. Here the CDR3 reads CASSRTGLWNNEQFF. CDR3 in DNA: TGTGCCAGCAGCCGTACAGGGTTATGGAACAATGAGCAGTTCTTC.

V is TRBV18 and J is TRBJ1-5, with TRBD1 as a possible D gene (6 bases). CDR3 length: 14 residues. In germline, CDR1 is KGHSH, CDR2 LQKENI. Trimming removed 4 bases from V and 4 bases from J, with 11 bases in between. In nucleotides, the CDR3 is TGTGCCAGCTCACGAGGACAGTTAAATCAGCCCCAGCATTTT. It specifies CASSRGQLNQPQHF.

This chain joins TRBV10-3 and TRBJ1-6, with 11 bases aligning to TRBD1. Germline trimming cut 3 bases from V and 6 bases from J; bases unmatched to any gene: 4. Germline-derived CDR1 and CDR2 are ENHRY and SYGVKD. This CDR3 is 16 amino acids long. CDR3 sequence reads: CAISDWDRGGNSPLHF. DNA for the CDR3: TGTGCCATCAGTGATTGGGACAGGGGGGGTAATTCACCCCTCCACTTT.

The chain is built from TRBV28 and TRBJ1-6; the D is unclear. The V end was cut by 2 bases, the J end by 6 bases, with 8 bases between. The length of the CDR3 is 14 residues. CDR1 and CDR2 from the germline V gene are MDHEN and SYDVKM. Written as DNA, the CDR3 is TGTGCCAGCAGTTTAATCCAGGCTAATTCACCCCTCCACTTT. Protein product: CASSLIQANSPLHF.

This clone showed up just once. The CDR3, as DNA: TGTGCCAGCAGCTTAGGGGACAGCTCAAAGGATGAAAAACTGTTTTTT. It encodes CASSLGDSSKDEKLFF. The chain links TRBV7-7 to TRBJ1-4; 7 nucleotides line up with TRBD1. Germline V gene lookup returns CDR1 SSHAT and CDR2 FNYEAQ (reference sequence). Unmatched junction bases numbered 8, after V lost 1 base and J lost 6 bases. The CDR3 sequence is 16 residues long.

V gene TRBV28 combines with J gene TRBJ2-1; a weak D match, TRBD2 (7 bases). CDR3 size: 14 residues. The germline V gene has CDR1 MDHEN and CDR2 SYDVKM. Between the trimmed V and J ends, which lost 6 bases and 9 bases, there was a span of 18 bases. The CDR3 region has the DNA TGTGCCAGCAGCCTCACAGGGTCGGGGGGTGAGCAGTTCTTC. Amino acid sequence: CASSLTGSGGEQFF.

The chain has TRBV28 and TRBJ1-5, with a possible D match to TRBD1 (5 bases). V dropped 6 bases and J dropped 5 bases, with 14 bases sitting between them. Germline loops: CDR1 MDHEN, CDR2 SYDVKM. The CDR3 sequence is 14 residues long. The CDR3 protein is CASRPPWGDQPQHF. The CDR3 DNA reads TGTGCCAGCAGACCCCCCTGGGGGGATCAGCCCCAGCATTTT.

Only a few counts were recorded for this clone. The chain uses TRBV4-2 and TRBJ2-5; 12 bases are shared with TRBD2. The CDR3 is 18 residues long. V gave up 0 bases and J gave up 3 bases; unmatched junction bases: 8. Germline V gives CDR1 LGHNA, CDR2 YNFKEQ. CDR3 sequence: CASSQDLAGGPSKETQYF. CDR3 DNA: TGTGCCAGCAGCCAAGATCTAGCGGGGGGGCCGAGCAAAGAGACCCAGTACTTC.

This chain uses TRBV7-2 with TRBJ2-2; no reliable D call. Per the germline V gene, CDR1 is SGHTA and CDR2 is FQGNSA. CDR3 length: 12 amino acids. Deletions cut 4 bases from V and 13 bases from J, with 13 bases between. The CDR3 bases are TGTGCCAGCAGCTATCCCCTCGGTTGGCTGTTTTTT. This gives the protein CASSYPLGWLFF.

J is TRBJ2-3 and V is TRBV7-3, with D possibly matching TRBD2 (6 bases). CDR3 length equals 15 residues. Germline CDR1 is SGHTA and CDR2 is FQGTGA. V was clipped by 5 bases and J by 1 base, with 13 bases between them. The CDR3 loop reads CASSERLGGTDTQYF. The CDR3 DNA reads as TGTGCCAGCAGCGAAAGACTAGGTGGCACAGATACGCAGTATTTT.

In nucleotides, the CDR3 is TGTGCCAGCAGGCTGTACCCGGGACAGGGTTATGGCTACACCTTC. Its translation is CASRLYPGQGYGYTF. The J gene is TRBJ1-2, the V gene TRBV27; 9 bases align to TRBD1. The V gene end was trimmed by 6 bases and the J gene end by 5 bases; junction bases not matched to a gene: 10. Germline V gene sequence: CDR1 MNHEY, CDR2 SMNVEV (reference sequence). This CDR3 has 15 amino acids.